What follows are 15 T cell receptor beta chains derived from one specimen sequenced in a study of Graves' ophthalmopathy and Graves' hyperthyroidism. Amplified material comprised TCR beta CDR3 regions derived from RNA transcripts. HTBI primers were employed in first-round RT-PCR, then a second-round multiplex PCR followed. TCRdb re-derived calls from the multiplex PCR reads in MiXCR, one entry per CDR3 protein. The sample has roughly 610,000 distinct CDR3 sequences; roughly 20% are singletons. Sequencing was carried out using peripheral blood. These receptor sequences come from a woman aged 18-29 years with stable Graves' hyperthyroidism. Some clones in this sample may be carry-over from other donors' samples.

This clonotype was counted many times. The chain is built from TRBV12-3 or TRBV12-4 and TRBJ2-7; D remains unclear. The CDR3 is 13 residues long. V was shortened by 10 bases and J by 0 bases, with 13 bases between the two germline ends. Here the CDR3 reads CAILLSSSYEQYF. CDR3 in DNA: TGTGCCATTCTACTCTCGAGCTCCTACGAGCAGTACTTC.

This chain uses TRBV12-3 or TRBV12-4 with TRBJ2-2; TRBD1 might be the D (5 bases). This CDR3 comprises 13 residues. The V gene lost 8 bases and the J gene lost 1 base, with 8 bases spanning the gap. The DNA of the CDR3 is TGTGCCAGCCAGGGCCAGAACACCGGGGAGCTGTTTTTT. Amino acid sequence: CASQGQNTGELFF.

The gene calls are TRBV7-9 and TRBJ1-1; no clear D. V dropped 1 base and J dropped 5 bases, with 14 bases sitting between them. The V gene's germline CDR1 is SEHNR and CDR2 FQNEAQ (reference sequence). The CDR3 extends over 15 amino acids. The CDR3 DNA sequence: TGTGCCAGCAGCTTAGAGGAGGGAGGGAGAACTGAAGCTTTCTTT. Translation gives CASSLEEGGRTEAFF.

This chain connects TRBV28 to TRBJ1-1; no reliable D call. The V end was cut by 5 bases, the J end by 12 bases, with 16 bases between. The CDR3 has 12 amino acids. The germline V gene has CDR1 MDHEN and CDR2 SYDVKM. This CDR3 reads CASSPATGETFF. In DNA form, the CDR3 reads TGTGCCAGCAGTCCCGCGACGGGTGAGACTTTCTTT.

The rearrangement joins TRBV6-1 to TRBJ1-6; no clear D. Per the germline V gene, CDR1 is MNHNS and CDR2 is SASEGT. This CDR3 comprises 13 residues. With 7 bases removed from V and 6 bases from J, the gap between germline ends came to 10 bases. The CDR3 nucleotides are TGTGCCAGCACCCAGGATTTTAATTCACCCCTCCACTTT. Translation gives CASTQDFNSPLHF.

Comment on this clonotype: Germline and junction disagree at one end, which may indicate a read error. This chain connects TRBV4-1 to TRBJ1-6, with 9 bases lining up with TRBD1. The CDR3 is made up of 16 amino acids. CDR1 and CDR2 from the germline V gene are MGHRA and YSYEKL. As DNA, the CDR3 is TGCGCCAGCAGCCGGATTGGACAGGGGATAAATTCACACCTCCACTTT. This gives the protein CASSRIGQGINSHLHF.

This clonotype was picked up many times. J is TRBJ2-7 and V is TRBV12-3 or TRBV12-4; 10 bases align to TRBD1. V lost 6 bases and J lost 3; bases outside the gene matches: 14. The CDR3 contains 17 residues. The CDR3 is CASSDGTGVRSIYEQYF. CDR3 coding DNA: TGTGCCAGCAGCGATGGGACAGGGGTAAGGTCTATCTACGAGCAGTACTTC.

This clonotype was observed many times. V and J are TRBV20-1 and TRBJ2-5; D possibly uses TRBD1 or TRBD2 (7 bases each). Looked up from germline, CDR1 is DFQATT and CDR2 is SNEGSKA (reference sequence). V shed 0 bases and J shed 5 bases, with 16 bases lying between them. The CDR3 length is 15 residues. The CDR3 loop reads CSARDGSQGGETQYF. In DNA, the CDR3 is TGCAGTGCTAGAGATGGGTCCCAGGGGGGGGAGACCCAGTACTTC.

The sample holds many counts of this clonotype. The V gene is TRBV7-3, the J gene TRBJ1-6; D might be TRBD1 (6 bases). This CDR3 is built from 12 residues. Trimming removed 3 bases at V and 9 bases at J, with 6 bases between. CDR1 is SGHTA and CDR2 is FQGTGA in the germline V gene. CDR3 DNA: TGTGCCAGCAGCTTCAGGGGTTCACCCCTCCACTTT. This translates into CASSFRGSPLHF.

This clonotype was seen many times. J is TRBJ2-5 and V is TRBV20-1; no reliable D call. V lost 0 bases and J 2 bases, leaving 13 bases between the germline ends. Germline V CDR1 and CDR2: DFQATT, SNEGSKA (reference sequence). The CDR3 sequence is 15 residues long. The CDR3 DNA follows: TGCAGTGCTAGAGATTCCGGCAGAGCACAAGAGACCCAGTACTTC. Translating it yields CSARDSGRAQETQYF.

This clonotype has ten or more counts. This rearrangement joins TRBV7-9 to TRBJ2-7; TRBD1 matches 9 bases. The V gene end was trimmed by 5 bases and the J gene end by 6 bases; junction bases not matched to a gene: 11. The germline CDR1 and CDR2 sequences are SEHNR and FQNEAQ (reference sequence). The CDR3 spans 15 residues. CDR3 loop: CASSRPGQGIVEQYF. The CDR3 DNA reads TGTGCCAGCAGCCGCCCGGGACAGGGAATTGTCGAGCAGTACTTC. The variable domain in full, with the rest retrieved from reference TRBV7-9 and TRBJ2-7, is DTGVSQNPRHKITKRGQNVTFRCDPISEHNRLYWYRQTLGQGPEFLTYFQNEAQLEKSRLLSDRFSAERPKGSFSTLEIQRTEQGDSAMYLCASSRPGQGIVEQYFGPGTRLTVT.

Regarding this clonotype: With a much larger clone just one base away, this may be a read error. The rearrangement uses TRBV20-1 and TRBJ2-7, with 8 bases matching TRBD2. J was trimmed by 2 bases and V by 3 bases; bases with no gene match: 3. This CDR3 is 13 amino acids long. In germline, CDR1 is DFQATT, CDR2 SNEGSKA (reference sequence). The CDR3 here is CSASFGRAYEQYF. The CDR3 DNA reads as TGCAGTGCTAGTTTCGGGAGGGCCTACGAGCAGTACTTC.

This rearrangement joins TRBV11-2 to TRBJ2-7; D gene unclear. The V end lost 5 bases, the J end lost 2 bases, and 10 bases lay between the germline ends. Germline values: CDR1 SGHAT, CDR2 FQNNGV. The CDR3 covers 13 residues. The CDR3 DNA reads as TGTGCCAGCAGCACGGACGCCACCTACGAGCAGTACTTC. Its translation is CASSTDATYEQYF.

CDR3 region: CASSFGQQQAFF. The CDR3 DNA reads as TGTGCCAGCAGTTTTGGACAGCAACAAGCTTTCTTT. The V call is TRBV6-5, the J call TRBJ1-1; D might be TRBD1 (6 bases). The V gene's germline CDR1 is MNHEY and CDR2 SVGAGI. This CDR3 spans 12 amino acids. V was trimmed by 4 bases and J by 9 bases, leaving 12 bases between them.

This clonotype was recorded many times. The chain employs TRBV7-9 and TRBJ2-5, with 10 bases aligning to TRBD2. From germline, CDR1 is SEHNR and CDR2 FQNEAQ (reference sequence). J was trimmed by 0 bases and V by 7 bases; bases with no gene match: 8. CDR3 length: 16 amino acids. The CDR3 region is CASMILAGAHQETQYF. The CDR3 nucleotides are TGTGCCAGCATGATTCTAGCGGGGGCCCACCAAGAGACCCAGTACTTC. The whole variable domain, filled in from reference TRBV7-9 and TRBJ2-5, reads DTGVSQNPRHKITKRGQNVTFRCDPISEHNRLYWYRQTLGQGPEFLTYFQNEAQLEKSRLLSDRFSAERPKGSFSTLEIQRTEQGDSAMYLCASMILAGAHQETQYFGPGTRLLVL.